Listed below are T cell receptor beta chains from one sample, sequenced in a study of shared clonotypes between healthy human individuals. Some clones are missing from TCRdb's copy, which holds only in-frame ones; the method was immunoSEQ multiplex PCR. The repertoire holds about 450,000 clones, with around three quarters as singletons. Sequencing input: PBMCs. These receptors were obtained from a woman aged 40 to 50 in good health. Some clones in this sample may be carry-over from other donors' samples. CDR3s include the opening cysteine and the closing phenylalanine or tryptophan. A D gene is named only where the DNA matches it firmly. Clone size is not always given. Where it is, it says once, few, many or a class for expanded clones.

17	TRBJ2-2	TRBV10-2	-	TRBD2	TGCGCCAGCAGTGAACGGTCCCTAGCGGGAGGCACCGGGGAGCTGTTTTTT	CASSERSLAGGTGELFF
17	TRBJ2-1	TRBV6-4	-	TRBD2	TGTGCCAGCGAGGGGCCTAGCGGGAGGGCCCATTTTGATGAGCAGTTCTTC	CASEGPSGRAHFDEQFF
20	TRBJ2-7	TRBV30	once	TRBD2	TGTGCCTGGAGTGCCGCTGCAGGGCGGGGACTAGCGGGAATAATCTACGAGCAGTACTTC	CAWSAAAGRGLAGIIYEQYF
18	TRBJ2-2	TRBV4-2	once	TRBD2	TGTGCCAGCAGCCATGGAGCTAGCGGGAGTATGGGCACCGGGGAGCTGTTTTTT	CASSHGASGSMGTGELFF
13	TRBJ1-2	TRBV4-2	-	-	TGTGCCAGCAGCCCGGGACCTAACTATGGCTACACCTTC	CASSPGPNYGYTF
16	TRBJ2-1	TRBV28	-	TRBD2	TGTGCCAGCAGCCAAAGGGGGACTAGGGACCTCAATGAGCAGTTCTTC	CASSQRGTRDLNEQFF
15	TRBJ1-2	TRBV4-1	once	-	TGCGCCAGCAGCCACCCCGTGGCACGATCTTATGGCTACACCTTC	CASSHPVARSYGYTF
16	TRBJ2-1	TRBV5-4	-	-	TGTGCCAGCAGGGGAGGGGGGCCGAGCTCCTACAATGAGCAGTTCTTC	CASRGGGPSSYNEQFF
14	TRBJ2-1	TRBV4-2	-	TRBD2	TGTGCCAGCATGATCCGGGCTAGCGGGAATGAGCAGTTCTTC	CASMIRASGNEQFF
16	TRBJ2-2	TRBV2	-	TRBD2	TGTGCAAAAAGGAAGGGTCTAGCGGGAGTCACCGGGGAGCTGTTTTTT	CAKRKGLAGVTGELFF
14	TRBJ1-1	TRBV2	-	TRBD1	TGTGCCACCCGACCGGGACAGAGTACCACTGAAGCTTTCTTT	CATRPGQSTTEAFF
14	TRBJ2-4	TRBV19	-	-	TGTGCCAGTAGTATAGCAGGGGCCAAAAACATTCAGTACTTC	CASSIAGAKNIQYF
15	TRBJ2-7	TRBV7-8	-	-	TGTGCCAGCAGCCCATTAGATGGCAGGGTGGGCGAGCAGTACTTC	CASSPLDGRVGEQYF
13	TRBJ2-5	TRBV5-1	-	TRBD2	TGCGCCAGCAGCCAGACTAGCGGGGAGACCCAGTACTTC	CASSQTSGETQYF
12	TRBJ1-5	TRBV27	-	-	TGTGCCAGCAGTTCAGCAGGTCAGCCCCAGCATTTT	CASSSAGQPQHF
17	TRBJ1-5	TRBV10-2	-	-	TGCGCCAGCAGTGAGTCGAGGGGCCGTGCTAGCAATCAGCCCCAGCATTTT	CASSESRGRASNQPQHF
13	TRBJ1-2	TRBV7-9	-	-	TGTGCCAGCAGCCCAGGGCAGAACTATGGCTACACCTTC	CASSPGQNYGYTF
13	TRBJ2-7	TRBV5-6	few	-	TGTGCCAGCAGCTCAGATACCACCCGAGGGCAGTACTTC	CASSSDTTRGQYF
13	TRBJ2-2	TRBV29-1	-	-	TGCAGCGTGAGCCCATCGGGGACCGGGGAGCTGTTTTTT	CSVSPSGTGELFF
15	TRBJ2-5	TRBV7-8	-	-	TGTGCCAGCAGCTCTCTACCGAGCCCTCGGGAGACCCAGTACTTC	CASSSLPSPRETQYF
14	TRBJ2-2	TRBV28	-	-	TGTGCCAGCAGTTTCGACCGGATCACCGGGGAGCTGTTTTTT	CASSFDRITGELFF
15	TRBJ2-7	TRBV4-3	-	-	TGCGCCAGCAGCCAAGCAGGGCTCGGCACCTACGAGCAGTACTTC	CASSQAGLGTYEQYF
17	TRBJ2-5	TRBV7-6	-	TRBD2	TGTGCCAGCAGCTTAGGGCCTGGCGGGAGCGACTCCTGGACCCAGTACTTC	CASSLGPGGSDSWTQYF
15	TRBJ2-2	TRBV4-2	-	TRBD2	TGTGCCAGCAGCCAAGGGGAGGGGAGCCACGGGGAGCTGTTTTTT	CASSQGEGSHGELFF
13	TRBJ2-7	TRBV19	-	TRBD2	TGTGCCAGCTCTAGCGGTACTACCTACGAGCAGTACTTC	CASSSGTTYEQYF
14	TRBJ2-7	TRBV28	-	-	TGTGCCAGCAGTTTTTCAGGCCCCTCCTACGAGCAGTACTTC	CASSFSGPSYEQYF
13	TRBJ1-1	TRBV5-1	-	TRBD1	TGCGCCAGCAGCGCTACAGGGGCTATTGAAGCTTTCTTT	CASSATGAIEAFF
18	TRBJ2-5	TRBV7-2	-	TRBD2	TGTGCCAGCAGCTTAGCCTTAGCTAGCGGCACTACTCAAGAGACCCAGTACTTC	CASSLALASGTTQETQYF
13	TRBJ2-2	TRBV7-9	-	-	TGTGCCAGCAGCTTAGAGGGAGGCGGGGAGCTGTTTTTT	CASSLEGGGELFF
15	TRBJ1-4	TRBV9	-	-	TGTGCCAGCAGCCCCCGCGGGGGTACGGTGTCAGAACTGTTTTTT	CASSPRGGTVSELFF
13	TRBJ2-5	TRBV27	-	-	TGTGCCAGCAGTTCCCGAAGGGAAGAGACCCAGTACTTC	CASSSRREETQYF
11	TRBJ1-2	TRBV6-5	-	-	TGTGCCAGCAGTACCGGGGTCGGCTACACCTTC	CASSTGVGYTF
14	TRBJ2-7	TRBV7-9	-	-	TGTGCCAGCAGCTTAGCCATCACCGGGGGCGAGCAGTACTTC	CASSLAITGGEQYF
11	TRBJ1-2	TRBV21-1	-	-	TGTGCCAGCAGTATCAGGGGTGGCTACACCTTC	CASSIRGGYTF
15	TRBJ1-2	TRBV6-5	-	TRBD1	TGTGCCAGCAGCTCCCCGAAGACAGGGGGCTATGGCTACACCTTC	CASSSPKTGGYGYTF
16	TRBJ2-2	TRBV5-4	-	-	TGTGCCAGCACCACGGACGGTAGCCCGAACACCGGGGAGCTGTTTTTT	CASTTDGSPNTGELFF
13	TRBJ1-2	TRBV6-5	-	-	TGTGCCAGCAGTCCGGACAGACGTTATGGCTACACCTTC	CASSPDRRYGYTF
17	TRBJ2-7	TRBV9	-	TRBD2	TGTGCCAGCAGCGGAGACAGTCGCTTCGGGGACTACTACGAGCAGTACTTC	CASSGDSRFGDYYEQYF
13	TRBJ2-7	TRBV30	-	-	TGTGCCTGGAGGAGGGGGGGATTCTACGAGCAGTACTTC	CAWRRGGFYEQYF
13	TRBJ2-2	TRBV5-4	few	-	TGTGCCAGCAGCTTTGGAGCGTTCGGGGAGCTGTTTTTT	CASSFGAFGELFF
14	TRBJ1-5	TRBV2	few	-	TGTGCCAGCAGTGTCCGGGACGGAAGTCAGCCCCAGCATTTT	CASSVRDGSQPQHF
15	TRBJ1-2	TRBV4-2	few	-	TGTGCCAGCAGCCAAGATCCGGGGGCGGTCTATGGCTACACCTTC	CASSQDPGAVYGYTF
17	TRBJ2-7	TRBV5-4	-	TRBD2	TGTGCCAGCAGCCCACGGGGGACTAGCGGGAATTACTACGAGCAGTACTTC	CASSPRGTSGNYYEQYF
12	TRBJ2-7	TRBV30	-	-	TGTGCCTGGAGCGGTAGCGGCTACGAGCAGTACTTC	CAWSGSGYEQYF
15	TRBJ2-3	TRBV29-1	-	-	TGCAGCGTTGAAGATTGGCAGAGAGACACAGATACGCAGTATTTT	CSVEDWQRDTDTQYF
14	TRBJ2-2	TRBV7-6	few	-	TGTGCCAGCAGCTTAGGCGGGTTGTCCGGGGAGCTGTTTTTT	CASSLGGLSGELFF
13	TRBJ2-7	TRBV5-8	-	TRBD1	TGTGCCAGCAGCCGGACAGGGCGGTACGAGCAGTACTTC	CASSRTGRYEQYF
16	TRBJ2-1	TRBV7-2	-	-	TGTGCCAGCAGCCCCCCCGAAGGGACCTCCTACAATGAGCAGTTCTTC	CASSPPEGTSYNEQFF
15	TRBJ2-7	TRBV25-1	-	TRBD1	TGTGCCAGCAGTGAATTTAGGACAGGGGGCTACGAGCAGTACTTC	CASSEFRTGGYEQYF
16	TRBJ1-4	TRBV2	-	-	TGTGCCAGCAGTGAAGCAAGGACCCGACTTAATGAAAAACTGTTTTTT	CASSEARTRLNEKLFF
10	TRBJ2-7	TRBV28	-	TRBD2	TGTGCCAGCACGCGGGGGGAGCAGTACTTC	CASTRGEQYF
16	TRBJ2-7	TRBV2	-	-	TGTGCCAGCAACGGAGATACAGGACAATTCTCCTACGAGCAGTACTTC	CASNGDTGQFSYEQYF